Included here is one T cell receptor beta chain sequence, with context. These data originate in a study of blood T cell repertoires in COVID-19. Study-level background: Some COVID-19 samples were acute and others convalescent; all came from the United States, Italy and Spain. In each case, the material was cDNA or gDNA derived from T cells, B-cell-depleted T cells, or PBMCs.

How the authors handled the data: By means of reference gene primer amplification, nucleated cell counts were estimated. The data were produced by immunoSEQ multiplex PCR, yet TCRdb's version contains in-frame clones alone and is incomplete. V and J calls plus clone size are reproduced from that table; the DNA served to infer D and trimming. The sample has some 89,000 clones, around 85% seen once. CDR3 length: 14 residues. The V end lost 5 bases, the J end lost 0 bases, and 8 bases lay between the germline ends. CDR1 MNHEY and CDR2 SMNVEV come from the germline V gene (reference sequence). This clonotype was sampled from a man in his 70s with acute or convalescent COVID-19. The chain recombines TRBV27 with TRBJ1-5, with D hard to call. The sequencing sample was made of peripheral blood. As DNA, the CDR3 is TGTGCCAGCAGTATAGCCTTTAGCAATCAGCCCCAGCATTTT. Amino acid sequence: CASSIAFSNQPQHF.